Detailed here is one T cell receptor beta chain. Its cognate antigen is unknown. One heparinised blood draw, averaging about 100 mL, came from each donor. The data were obtained in a study of beta chain features in type 1 diabetes. Across the whole study: The patients were much like the healthy donors in age, gender and cell yields. Study-level findings and limits: In comparison with healthy donors, patients had naive, central memory and Treg TCRB repertoires that appeared more similar.

The authors reverse transcribed all of the isolated RNA, so sequencing captured expressed TCRB transcripts. The repertoire was sequenced with immunoSEQ multiplex PCR; TCRdb's copy has only in-frame clones and lacks some. The sample holds 900,000 or so clones, roughly 17% seen once. V dropped 1 base and J dropped 5 bases, with 10 bases sitting between them. The CDR3 length is 14 residues. From germline, CDR1 is SGDLS and CDR2 YYNGEE. The sequence came from a woman between 18 and 30 years old in good health. The rearrangement uses TRBV9 and TRBJ2-1; D perhaps matches TRBD1 (5 bases). Source material: naive CD4+ T cells from blood. CDR3 in DNA: TGTGCCAGCAGCGTAAGGACAAGGAACAATGAGCAGTTCTTC. This encodes CASSVRTRNNEQFF. Full variable domain (outside the CDR3, taken from reference TRBV9 and TRBJ2-1): DSGVTQTPKHLITATGQRVTLRCSPRSGDLSVYWYQQSLDQGLQFLIQYYNGEERAKGNILERFSAQQFPDLHSELNLSSLELGDSALYFCASSVRTRNNEQFFGPGTRLTVL.